Described below is a single TCR beta chain sequence and its context. All the donors were Caucasian adults who lived in Nashville, Tennessee. Measured with immunoSEQ multiplex PCR; TCRdb has only the in-frame clones, and not every one. The sample has hundreds of thousands of clones, roughly 70% seen once. The sample is drawn from a study of shared clonotypes between healthy human individuals. From germline, CDR1 is LGHNT and CDR2 FRNRAP. The ends were cut back, 6 bases at V and 2 bases at J, with 7 bases in the middle. The CDR3 spans 12 residues. The sequence was collected from a woman in her twenties or thirties in good health. Sequenced input: memory CD4+ T cells sorted from blood. Regarding subset: CD45RA-negative fraction. The chain is built from TRBV12-5 and TRBJ1-1; no firm D call. The CDR3, as DNA: TGTGCTAGTGGCCGTGGAAACACTGAAGCTTTCTTT. Encoded protein: CASGRGNTEAFF.